The 27 T cell receptor beta chains listed next were all sequenced from one sample in a study of beta chain features in type 1 diabetes. All of the isolated RNA was reverse transcribed, so expressed TCRB transcripts were sequenced. The data were produced by immunoSEQ multiplex PCR, yet TCRdb's version contains in-frame clones alone and is incomplete. The repertoire holds 350,000 to 450,000 clones, with roughly 14% as singletons. The sample comprised naive CD4+ T cells from blood. These receptors all stem from a man younger than 45 in good health.

This sequence joins TRBV7-9 and TRBJ1-4; D gene ambiguous. Looked up from germline, CDR1 is SEHNR and CDR2 is FQNEAQ (reference sequence). Trimming stripped 3 bases from V and 5 bases from J, with 10 bases between. CDR3 length equals 14 residues. The CDR3 loop is CASSFYGPNEKLFF. The CDR3, as DNA: TGTGCCAGCAGCTTCTACGGGCCAAATGAAAAACTGTTTTTT.

The sample holds a few counts of this clone. The J gene is TRBJ1-1, the V gene TRBV29-1; D gene uncertain. CDR3 length: 14 residues. Germline V lookup: CDR1 SQVTM, CDR2 ANQGSEA. The V gene lost 4 bases and the J gene lost 8 bases, with 20 bases spanning the gap. In DNA, the CDR3 is TGCAGCGTTGGGGCTTCACTAGGCCCTAGGGAAGCTTTCTTT. Amino acid sequence: CSVGASLGPREAFF.

The chain uses TRBV5-6 and TRBJ2-1; no firm D call. Germline values: CDR1 SGHDT, CDR2 YYEEEE. The CDR3 spans 13 residues. Trimming cost V 1 base and J 5 bases, with 7 bases left between them. The CDR3: CASSLTFNNEQFF. In nucleotides, the CDR3 is TGTGCCAGCAGCTTGACTTTCAACAATGAGCAGTTCTTC.

This clone came up a few times. The rearrangement links TRBV7-3 to TRBJ2-5; possibly TRBD1 or TRBD2 for D (5 bases each). CDR1 is SGHTA, CDR2 FQGTGA, per germline. CDR3 length: 13 residues. The ends were cut back, 3 bases at V and 4 bases at J, with 9 bases in the middle. The CDR3 DNA is TGTGCCAGCAGCTTCGGGGCCACAGAGACCCAGTACTTC. Translated, it gives CASSFGATETQYF.

As for this clone: Other DNA sequences in this specimen translate into the identical CDR3. The gene calls are TRBV29-1 and TRBJ1-2; D uncertain. Deletions cut 2 bases from V and 5 bases from J, with 6 bases between. The length of the CDR3 is 11 residues. Per germline, CDR1 SQVTM and CDR2 ANQGSEA. CDR3: CSVEKGYGYTF. CDR3 coding DNA: TGCAGCGTTGAAAAAGGTTATGGCTACACCTTC.

This clone appeared a few times. V usage is TRBV29-1 and J usage is TRBJ1-1; D is unclear. The CDR3 is 13 amino acids. V was clipped by 5 bases and J by 2 bases, with 12 bases between them. Per the germline V gene, CDR1 is SQVTM and CDR2 is ANQGSEA. CDR3 DNA: TGCAGCGTTTCATTTTTAGAAAACACTGAAGCTTTCTTT. Translation gives CSVSFLENTEAFF.

A few counts support this clone. The rearrangement uses TRBV7-2 and TRBJ2-7, with a tentative D call TRBD2 (6 bases). The CDR3 is 13 amino acids. Germline V gives CDR1 SGHTA, CDR2 FQGNSA. V was shortened by 5 bases and J by 6 bases, with 14 bases between the two germline ends. The CDR3 sequence is CASSPGRDTEQYV. CDR3 in DNA: TGTGCCAGCAGCCCGGGGCGGGATACCGAGCAGTACGTC.

This chain links TRBV7-2 with TRBJ2-7; no firm D call. V dropped 1 base and J dropped 5 bases, with 15 bases sitting between them. The CDR3 sequence is 15 residues long. The V gene's germline CDR1 is SGHTA and CDR2 FQGNSA. The CDR3 here is CASSLGLSLGDEQYF. The CDR3 region has the DNA TGTGCCAGCAGCTTAGGGTTATCCCTGGGCGACGAGCAGTACTTC.

The V call is TRBV5-1, the J call TRBJ2-5; TRBD1 matches 8 bases. The J segment lost 5 bases and the V segment lost 2 bases, leaving 11 bases of the junction unmatched. CDR3 length: 16 residues. Germline CDR1 and CDR2: SGHRS and YFSETQ. The CDR3 nucleotides read TGCGCCAGCAGCTTTTCGTCCGGGACAGGAGGTGAGACCCAGTACTTC. Amino acid sequence: CASSFSSGTGGETQYF.

This clone was detected only a few times. The rearrangement joins TRBV11-2 to TRBJ2-3; TRBD2 matches at 7 bases. V shed 1 base, J shed 4 bases, and the junction held 14 bases outside the gene matches. This CDR3 region has 18 residues. CDR1 and CDR2 (germline): SGHAT, FQNNGV. This CDR3 reads CASSLVLKSGTSSDTQYF. The CDR3 DNA reads TGTGCCAGCAGCTTAGTCCTTAAAAGCGGGACTTCCTCAGATACGCAGTATTTT.

This clone came up a few times. V usage is TRBV19 and J usage is TRBJ2-5; TRBD2 agrees at 10 bases. Germline trimming cut 10 bases from V and 3 bases from J; bases unmatched to any gene: 11. Per germline, CDR1 LNHDA and CDR2 SQIVND (reference sequence). This CDR3 region has 15 residues. CDR3 protein: CAIPNFGLAEETQYF. As DNA, the CDR3 is TGTGCCATTCCCAACTTCGGACTAGCGGAAGAGACCCAGTACTTC.

The chain uses TRBV6-1 and TRBJ2-1; 7 nucleotides agree with TRBD1. Germline CDR1 reads MNHNS; CDR2 reads SASEGT. This CDR3 has 15 amino acids. The junction had 5 bases not matched to a gene; V was cut back by 5 bases and J by 1 base. The CDR3 bases are TGTGCCAGCAGTCCCTTACAGGGGTCCTACAATGAGCAGTTCTTC. Translation gives CASSPLQGSYNEQFF.

V usage is TRBV7-9 and J usage is TRBJ2-7; TRBD2 matches 7 bases. The CDR3 spans 13 residues. The germline gives CDR1 SEHNR, CDR2 FQNEAQ (reference sequence). Trimming removed 1 base from V and 6 bases from J; junction bases left unmatched: 3. CDR3 in amino acids: CASSLGPGGEQYV. DNA of the CDR3: TGTGCCAGCAGCTTAGGCCCGGGGGGCGAGCAGTACGTC.

The chain couples TRBV6-6 to TRBJ2-5; D gene unclear. CDR1 is MNHNY and CDR2 is SVGAGI in the germline V gene (reference sequence). The CDR3 runs 13 residues. The ends were cut back, 6 bases at V and 9 bases at J, with 17 bases in the middle. The CDR3 bases are TGTGCCAGCAGAATATCTGGAGTTGAGGCCCAGTACTTC. Translation gives CASRISGVEAQYF.

V is TRBV27 and J is TRBJ2-1, with D unclear. Germline-derived CDR1 and CDR2 are MNHEY and SMNVEV (reference sequence). This CDR3 is built from 14 residues. With 5 bases removed from V and 6 bases from J, the gap between germline ends came to 14 bases. This chain's CDR3 is CASSLDWSGNEQFF. CDR3 nucleotides: TGTGCCAGCAGTCTAGACTGGTCGGGCAATGAGCAGTTCTTC.

The genes are TRBV10-3 and TRBJ2-1; D unclear. Germline lookup yields CDR1 ENHRY and CDR2 SYGVKD. Trimming took 4 bases from V and 3 from J, leaving 28 bases between them. The CDR3 length is 20 residues. CDR3: CAISGKPSSSPTQVYNEQFF. CDR3 DNA sequence: TGTGCCATCAGTGGGAAGCCGTCCTCAAGCCCTACCCAGGTCTACAATGAGCAGTTCTTC.

This clone has at least ten counts. The same CDR3 can be traced to other DNA sequences in this sample. The rearrangement links TRBV29-1 to TRBJ1-1, with D unclear. The V end was cut by 4 bases, the J end by 8 bases, with 8 bases between. Germline V gives CDR1 SQVTM, CDR2 ANQGSEA. The CDR3 length is 10 residues. DNA for the CDR3: TGCAGCGTTGCTACCGGGGAAGCTTTCTTT. Encoded protein: CSVATGEAFF. The full variable domain, in which reference TRBV29-1 and TRBJ1-1 provide the parts outside the CDR3, is SAVISQKPSRDICQRGTSLTIQCQVDSQVTMMFWYRQQPGQSLTLIATANQGSEATYESGFVIDKFPISRPNLTFSTLTVSNMSPEDSSIYLCSVATGEAFFGQGTRLTVV.

The rearrangement joins TRBV25-1 to TRBJ1-1, with TRBD1 matching 7 bases. The CDR3 extends over 15 amino acids. Germline CDR1 reads MGHDK; CDR2 reads SYGVNS. V dropped 2 bases and J dropped 1; count of bases not matched to a gene: 4. DNA for the CDR3: TGTGCCAGCAGTGAACCCGACAGGGAGAACACTGAAGCTTTCTTT. As protein: CASSEPDRENTEAFF.

This clone showed up just a few times. The rearrangement links TRBV29-1 to TRBJ1-2; D unresolved. Per germline, CDR1 SQVTM and CDR2 ANQGSEA. The V gene lost 6 bases and the J gene lost 4 bases, with 18 bases spanning the gap. The CDR3 covers 14 residues. CDR3 bases: TGCAGCGTGGACGGGCTTCCCGGCGGCTATGGCTACACCTTC. This codes for CSVDGLPGGYGYTF.

The chain has TRBV9 and TRBJ2-3, with TRBD2 identical over 10 bases. CDR1 and CDR2 (germline): SGDLS, YYNGEE. The CDR3 loop spans 16 amino acids. V was pared by 3 bases and J by 2 bases, with 6 bases of the junction left unmatched. The CDR3: CASSATGTSATDTQYF. The CDR3 nucleotides are TGTGCCAGCAGCGCAACCGGGACTAGCGCCACAGATACGCAGTATTTT.

The table lists this clone with a few counts. The gene calls are TRBV7-2 and TRBJ1-5, with 8 positions matching TRBD1. Germline V gene sequence: CDR1 SGHTA, CDR2 FQGNSA. This CDR3 is built from 14 residues. The trim removed 4 bases at V and 4 bases at J, leaving 3 bases unmatched. The CDR3 spells CASSSQGANQPQHF. For the CDR3, the DNA is TGTGCCAGCAGCTCCCAGGGGGCAAATCAGCCCCAGCATTTT.

This clone turned up a few times. The genes are TRBV9 and TRBJ1-6, with D perhaps matching TRBD1 (6 bases). Trimming took off 3 bases at V and 7 bases at J, with 14 bases between the two ends. The CDR3 contains 15 residues. CDR1 and CDR2 (germline): SGDLS, YYNGEE. CDR3: CASSGPTGGNSPLHF. CDR3 DNA: TGTGCCAGCAGCGGACCCACGGGGGGCAATTCACCCCTCCACTTT.

The V gene is TRBV30, the J gene TRBJ1-1; D not resolved. The V end lost 7 bases, the J end lost 0 bases, and 9 bases lay between the germline ends. Germline loops: CDR1 GTSNPN, CDR2 SVGIG (reference sequence). The CDR3 spans 12 residues. The DNA for the CDR3 is TGTGCCTCCGGACGGCTGAACACTGAAGCTTTCTTT. Protein product: CASGRLNTEAFF. Full variable domain (missing parts from reference TRBV30 and TRBJ1-1): SQTIHQWPATLVQPVGSPLSLECTVEGTSNPNLYWYRQAAGRGLQLLFYSVGIGQISSEVPQNLSASRPQDRQFILSSKKLLLSDSGFYLCASGRLNTEAFFGQGTRLTVV.

This clone was observed a few times. The gene calls are TRBV9 and TRBJ2-1, with 7 bases that match TRBD2. The germline CDR1 and CDR2 sequences are SGDLS and YYNGEE. This CDR3 region has 15 residues. The V gene end was trimmed by 4 bases and the J gene end by 9 bases; junction bases not matched to a gene: 13. The CDR3 protein is CASSSTPFGGSEQFF. CDR3 coding DNA: TGTGCCAGCAGCTCTACCCCCTTCGGGGGGAGTGAGCAGTTCTTC.

The chain carries TRBV4-3 and TRBJ1-5; D gene ambiguous. V was pared by 0 bases and J by 3 bases, with 15 bases between. Germline V gives CDR1 LGHNA, CDR2 YSLEER. The CDR3 length is 17 residues. CDR3 nucleotides: TGCGCCAGCAGCCAAGATTACGGCGCAGCCAACAATCAGCCCCAGCATTTT. Translated, it gives CASSQDYGAANNQPQHF.

This clone was counted only a few times. The rearrangement joins TRBV4-3 to TRBJ2-5; TRBD1 agrees at 7 bases. Looked up from germline, CDR1 is LGHNA and CDR2 is YSLEER. The junction had 17 bases not matched to a gene; V was cut back by 3 bases and J by 4 bases. This CDR3 has 18 amino acids. The DNA for the CDR3 is TGCGCCAGCAGCCATCTTACAGTGAGGGGGCGCGAGGCAGAGACCCAGTACTTC. Its translation: CASSHLTVRGREAETQYF.

This clone was seen a handful of times. The chain joins TRBV29-1 to TRBJ2-1; D not resolved. The ends were cut back, 8 bases at V and 5 bases at J, with 22 bases in the middle. The CDR3 runs 15 residues. From germline, CDR1 is SQVTM and CDR2 ANQGSEA. CDR3 nucleotides: TGCAGCTCCACTCCTAGTGATCGTCCCCACAATGAGCAGTTCTTC. Protein sequence: CSSTPSDRPHNEQFF.